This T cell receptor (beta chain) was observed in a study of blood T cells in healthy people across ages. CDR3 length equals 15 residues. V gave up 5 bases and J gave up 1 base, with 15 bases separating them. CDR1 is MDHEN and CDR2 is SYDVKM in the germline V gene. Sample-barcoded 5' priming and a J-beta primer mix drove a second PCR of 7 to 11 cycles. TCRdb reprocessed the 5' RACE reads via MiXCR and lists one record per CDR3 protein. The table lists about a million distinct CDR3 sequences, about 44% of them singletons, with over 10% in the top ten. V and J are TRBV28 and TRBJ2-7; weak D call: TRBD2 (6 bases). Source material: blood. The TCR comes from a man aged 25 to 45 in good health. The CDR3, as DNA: TGTGCCAGCAGTCCCCATAGCGGTTCTTCCTACGAGCAGTACTTC. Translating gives CASSPHSGSSYEQYF.